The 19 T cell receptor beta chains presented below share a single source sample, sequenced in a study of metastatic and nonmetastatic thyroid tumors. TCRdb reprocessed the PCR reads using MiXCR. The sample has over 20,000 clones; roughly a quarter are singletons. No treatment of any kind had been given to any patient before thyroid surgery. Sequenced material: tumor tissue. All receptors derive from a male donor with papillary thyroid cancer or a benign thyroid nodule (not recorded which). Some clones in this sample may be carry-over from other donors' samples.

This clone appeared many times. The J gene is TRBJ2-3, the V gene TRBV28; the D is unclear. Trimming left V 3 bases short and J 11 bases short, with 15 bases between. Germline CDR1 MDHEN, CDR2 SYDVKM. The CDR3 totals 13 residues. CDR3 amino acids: CASSFFELRWQYF. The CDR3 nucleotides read TGTGCCAGCAGTTTTTTTGAGCTTCGCTGGCAGTATTTT.

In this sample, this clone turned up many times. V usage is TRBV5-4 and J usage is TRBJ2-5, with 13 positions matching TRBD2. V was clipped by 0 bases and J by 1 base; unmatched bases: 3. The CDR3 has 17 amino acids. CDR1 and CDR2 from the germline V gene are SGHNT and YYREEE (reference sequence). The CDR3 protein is CASSLGGLAGLQETQYF. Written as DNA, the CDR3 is TGTGCCAGCAGCTTGGGGGGACTAGCGGGGCTCCAAGAGACCCAGTACTTC. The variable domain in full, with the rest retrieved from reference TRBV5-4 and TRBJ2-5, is ETGVTQSPTHLIKTRGQQVTLRCSSQSGHNTVSWYQQALGQGPQFIFQYYREEENGRGNFPPRFSGLQFPNYSSELNVNALELDDSALYLCASSLGGLAGLQETQYFGPGTRLLVL.

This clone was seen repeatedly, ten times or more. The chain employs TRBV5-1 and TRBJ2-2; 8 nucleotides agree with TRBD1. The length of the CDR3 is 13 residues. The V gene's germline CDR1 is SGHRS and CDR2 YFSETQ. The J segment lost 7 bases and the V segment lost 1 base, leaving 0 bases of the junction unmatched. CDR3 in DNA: TGCGCCAGCAGCTTGACAGGGGGCGGGGAGCTGTTTTTT. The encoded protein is CASSLTGGGELFF.

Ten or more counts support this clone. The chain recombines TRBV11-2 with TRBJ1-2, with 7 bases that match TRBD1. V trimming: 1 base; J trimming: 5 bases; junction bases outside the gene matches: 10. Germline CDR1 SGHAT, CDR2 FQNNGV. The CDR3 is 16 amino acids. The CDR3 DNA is TGTGCCAGCAGCTTAGGCCCGGTGACAGGGAGGTATGGCTACACCTTC. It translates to CASSLGPVTGRYGYTF.

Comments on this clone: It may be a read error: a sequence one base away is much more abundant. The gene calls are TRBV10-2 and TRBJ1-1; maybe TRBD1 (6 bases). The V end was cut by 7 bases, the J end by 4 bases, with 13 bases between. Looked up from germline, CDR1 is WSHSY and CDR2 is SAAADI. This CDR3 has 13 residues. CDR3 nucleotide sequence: TGCGCCAGCAACAGGGAAATGAGCACTGAAGCTTTCTTT. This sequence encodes CASNREMSTEAFF.

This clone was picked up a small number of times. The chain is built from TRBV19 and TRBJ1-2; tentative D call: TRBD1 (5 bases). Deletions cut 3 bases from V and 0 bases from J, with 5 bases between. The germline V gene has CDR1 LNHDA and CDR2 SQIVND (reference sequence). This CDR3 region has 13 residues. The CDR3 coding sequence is TGTGCCAGTAGTATGACAGCTAACTATGGCTACACCTTC. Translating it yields CASSMTANYGYTF.

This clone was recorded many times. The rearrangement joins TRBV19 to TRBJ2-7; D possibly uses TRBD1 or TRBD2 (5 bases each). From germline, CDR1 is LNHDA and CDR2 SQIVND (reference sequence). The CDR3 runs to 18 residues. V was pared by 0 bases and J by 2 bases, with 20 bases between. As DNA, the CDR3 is TGTGCCAGTAGTATAGATCGCGCGGGCACAGGCCCAACCTACGAGCAGTACTTC. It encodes CASSIDRAGTGPTYEQYF. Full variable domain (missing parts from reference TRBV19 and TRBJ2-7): DGGITQSPKYLFRKEGQNVTLSCEQNLNHDAMYWYRQDPGQGLRLIYYSQIVNDFQKGDIAEGYSVSREKKESFPLTVTSAQKNPTAFYLCASSIDRAGTGPTYEQYFGPGTRLTVT.

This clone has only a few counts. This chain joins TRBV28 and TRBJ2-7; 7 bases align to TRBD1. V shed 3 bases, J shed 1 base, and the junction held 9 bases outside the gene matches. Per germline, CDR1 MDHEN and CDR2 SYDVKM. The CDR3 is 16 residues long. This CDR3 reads CASSFDTGQYSYEQYF. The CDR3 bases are TGTGCCAGCAGTTTTGATACGGGACAGTATTCCTACGAGCAGTACTTC.

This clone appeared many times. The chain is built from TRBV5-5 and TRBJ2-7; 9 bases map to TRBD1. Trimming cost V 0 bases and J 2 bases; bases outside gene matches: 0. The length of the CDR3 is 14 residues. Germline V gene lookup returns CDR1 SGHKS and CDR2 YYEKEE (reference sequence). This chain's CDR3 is CASSLGQGAYEQYF. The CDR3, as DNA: TGTGCCAGCAGCTTGGGACAGGGGGCCTACGAGCAGTACTTC.

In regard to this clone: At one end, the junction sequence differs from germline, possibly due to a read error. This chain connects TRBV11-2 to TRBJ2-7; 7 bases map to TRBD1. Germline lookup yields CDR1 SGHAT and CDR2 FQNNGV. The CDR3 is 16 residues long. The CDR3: CASILEVLTGPYEQYF. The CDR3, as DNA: TGTGCCAGCATCTTAGAGGTATTGACAGGGCCCTACGAGCAGTACTTC.

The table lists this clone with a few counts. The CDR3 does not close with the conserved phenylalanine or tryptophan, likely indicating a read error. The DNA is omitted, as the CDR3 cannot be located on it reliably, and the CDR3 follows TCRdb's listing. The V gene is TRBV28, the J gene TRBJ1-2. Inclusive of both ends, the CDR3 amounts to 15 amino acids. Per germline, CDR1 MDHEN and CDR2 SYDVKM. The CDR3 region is CASSRGSKDGYGYNL.

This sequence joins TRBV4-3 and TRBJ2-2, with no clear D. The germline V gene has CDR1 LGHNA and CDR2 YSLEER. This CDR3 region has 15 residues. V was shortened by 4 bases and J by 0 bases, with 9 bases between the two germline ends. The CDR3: CASSLTPANTGELFF. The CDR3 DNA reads TGCGCCAGCAGCCTGACACCCGCGAACACCGGGGAGCTGTTTTTT.

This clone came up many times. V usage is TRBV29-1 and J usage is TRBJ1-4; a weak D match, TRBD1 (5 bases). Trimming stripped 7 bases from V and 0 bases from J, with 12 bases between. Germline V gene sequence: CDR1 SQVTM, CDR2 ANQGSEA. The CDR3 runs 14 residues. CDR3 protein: CSASGGTTNEKLFF. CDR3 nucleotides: TGCAGCGCTAGTGGGGGAACAACTAATGAAAAACTGTTTTTT. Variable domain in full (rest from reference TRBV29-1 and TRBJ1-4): SAVISQKPSRDICQRGTSLTIQCQVDSQVTMMFWYRQQPGQSLTLIATANQGSEATYESGFVIDKFPISRPNLTFSTLTVSNMSPEDSSIYLCSASGGTTNEKLFFGSGTQLSVL.

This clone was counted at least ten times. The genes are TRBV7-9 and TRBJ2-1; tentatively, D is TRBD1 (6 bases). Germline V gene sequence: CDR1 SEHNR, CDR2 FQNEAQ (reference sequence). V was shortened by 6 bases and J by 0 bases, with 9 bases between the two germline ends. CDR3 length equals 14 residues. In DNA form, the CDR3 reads TGTGCCAGCAGATCGGACAGCTCCTACAATGAGCAGTTCTTC. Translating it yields CASRSDSSYNEQFF.

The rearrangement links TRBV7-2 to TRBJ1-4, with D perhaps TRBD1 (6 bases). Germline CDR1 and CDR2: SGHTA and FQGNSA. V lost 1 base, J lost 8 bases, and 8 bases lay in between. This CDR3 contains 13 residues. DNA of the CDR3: TGTGCCAGCAGCTTAGACAGGGAGGAAAAACTGTTTTTT. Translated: CASSLDREEKLFF.

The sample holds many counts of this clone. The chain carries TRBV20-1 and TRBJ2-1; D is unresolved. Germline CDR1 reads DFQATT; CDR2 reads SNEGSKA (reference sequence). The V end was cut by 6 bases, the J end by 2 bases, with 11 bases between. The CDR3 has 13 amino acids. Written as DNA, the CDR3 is TGCAGTGCCGAACTACTCACCTACAATGAGCAGTTCTTC. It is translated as CSAELLTYNEQFF.

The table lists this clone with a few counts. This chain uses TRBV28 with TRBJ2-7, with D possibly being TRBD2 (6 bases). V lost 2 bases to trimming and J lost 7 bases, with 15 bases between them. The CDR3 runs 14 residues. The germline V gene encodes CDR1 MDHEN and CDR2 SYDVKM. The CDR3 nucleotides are TGTGCCAGCAGTTTAGGGGCGAGAGGGAGGGAGCAGTACTTC. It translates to CASSLGARGREQYF.

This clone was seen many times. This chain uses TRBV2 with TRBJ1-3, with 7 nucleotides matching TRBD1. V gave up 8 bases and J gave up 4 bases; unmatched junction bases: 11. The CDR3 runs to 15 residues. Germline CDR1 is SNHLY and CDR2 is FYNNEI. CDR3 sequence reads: CASGRDSQAGNTIYF. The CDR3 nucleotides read TGTGCCAGCGGTCGGGACAGCCAGGCGGGAAACACCATATATTTT. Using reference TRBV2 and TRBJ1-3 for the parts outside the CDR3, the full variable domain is EPEVTQTPSHQVTQMGQEVILRCVPISNHLYFYWYRQILGQKVEFLVSFYNNEISEKSEIFDDQFSVERPDGSNFTLKIRSTKLEDSAMYFCASGRDSQAGNTIYFGEGSWLTVV.

The CDR3 nucleotides are TGCGCCAGCAGCTCCTTACAGGGGATGAACACTGAAGCTTTCTTT. The encoded protein is CASSSLQGMNTEAFF. The J gene is TRBJ1-1, the V gene TRBV5-1; 7 nucleotides match TRBD1. The CDR3 length is 15 residues. Germline trimming cut 3 bases from V and 0 bases from J; bases unmatched to any gene: 5. Germline assignment: CDR1 SGHRS and CDR2 YFSETQ.